The 27 T cell receptor beta chains below come from one sample, sequenced in a study of blood T cells in healthy people across ages (dated by TCRdb to between 2014 and 2017). The receptor library was made with 5' RACE. The second PCR ran for about 6 to 11 cycles and used a J-beta primer mix along with a sample-barcoded 5' primer. TCRdb itself trimmed the public reads at Q25 with fastp, ran MiXCR and retained productive beta chains. CDR3 protein duplicates are merged, each entry listing the most common genes and DNA. This sample is represented by approximately 1,700,000 distinct CDR3 sequences; about 39% of them were singletons. The top ten constitute around 23% of the sample. Material for sequencing was blood. The source is a human donor in good health.

V and J are TRBV28 and TRBJ2-1; D call uncertain. The CDR3 extends over 14 amino acids. The germline V gene encodes CDR1 MDHEN and CDR2 SYDVKM. V lost 5 bases and J lost 12, with 20 bases in between. DNA of the CDR3: TGTGCCAGCAGTCCCCGGTCATATACTCTTCGGCAGTTCTTC. This codes for CASSPRSYTLRQFF.

The chain combines TRBV11-3 with TRBJ2-1; D unresolved. The CDR3 totals 14 residues. The germline gives CDR1 SGHNT, CDR2 YENEEA. V lost 5 bases and J 6 bases, leaving 14 bases between the germline ends. The CDR3: CASSQSPRANEQFF. In nucleotides, the CDR3 is TGTGCCAGCAGCCAATCGCCCCGGGCCAATGAGCAGTTCTTC.

V is TRBV4-3 and J is TRBJ1-6; the D is unclear. CDR1 and CDR2 (germline): LGHNA, YSLEER. The CDR3 spans 15 residues. V gave up 1 base and J gave up 14 bases, with 18 bases separating them. The CDR3: CASSQGTSGDEALHF. DNA for the CDR3: TGCGCCAGCAGCCAAGGTACATCCGGGGATGAGGCCCTCCACTTT.

This sequence joins TRBV6-5 and TRBJ2-1; maybe TRBD1 (6 bases). Per germline, CDR1 MNHEY and CDR2 SVGAGI. The CDR3 loop spans 19 amino acids. Deletions cut 2 bases from V and 3 bases from J, with 23 bases between. The CDR3 region is CASSYQTGGPPPFYNEQFF. The CDR3 region has the DNA TGTGCCAGCAGTTACCAGACAGGTGGCCCTCCACCTTTCTACAATGAGCAGTTCTTC.

This chain connects TRBV4-2 to TRBJ1-1; unclear D gene. Trimming cost V 2 bases and J 1 base, with 11 bases left between them. CDR3 length: 15 residues. Germline V gene lookup returns CDR1 LGHNA and CDR2 YNFKEQ. The CDR3 loop is CASSQPSTENTEAFF. The CDR3 DNA sequence: TGTGCCAGCAGCCAACCCTCTACAGAGAACACTGAAGCTTTCTTT.

V usage is TRBV20-1 and J usage is TRBJ2-7; no firm D call. Germline V gene lookup returns CDR1 DFQATT and CDR2 SNEGSKA (reference sequence). The CDR3 extends over 15 amino acids. V lost 6 bases and J 3 bases, leaving 21 bases between the germline ends. Written as DNA, the CDR3 is TGCAGTGCGGTAGCCCCAACCCTTAACAGCTACGAGCAGTACTTC. It is translated as CSAVAPTLNSYEQYF.

The rearrangement joins TRBV20-1 to TRBJ2-7, with 9 bases identical to TRBD2. The CDR3 is made up of 14 amino acids. Germline values: CDR1 DFQATT, CDR2 SNEGSKA (reference sequence). V gave up 5 bases and J gave up 3 bases; unmatched junction bases: 8. CDR3 bases: TGCAGTGCTGAAAAGCGGGGGGCCCGCTACGAGCAGTACTTC. It codes for CSAEKRGARYEQYF.

The chain combines TRBV7-2 with TRBJ2-3; D perhaps matches TRBD2 (7 bases). The V end lost 3 bases, the J end lost 7 bases, and 14 bases lay between the germline ends. The CDR3 is 14 amino acids. Germline CDR1 and CDR2: SGHTA and FQGNSA. The CDR3 here is CASSLQGGANTQYF. The DNA of the CDR3 is TGTGCCAGCAGCTTGCAAGGGGGGGCAAATACGCAGTATTTT.

The chain employs TRBV11-2 and TRBJ2-2; D remains unclear. Germline loops: CDR1 SGHAT, CDR2 FQNNGV. V lost 5 bases to trimming and J lost 6 bases, with 13 bases between them. This CDR3 contains 14 residues. The CDR3: CASSPLSAAGELFF. DNA for the CDR3: TGTGCCAGCAGCCCGCTATCGGCGGCCGGGGAGCTGTTTTTT.

This clonotype was seen a few times. This sequence joins TRBV6-2 or TRBV6-3 and TRBJ2-7; unclear D gene. Per the germline V gene, CDR1 is MNHEY and CDR2 is SVGEGT. The V end lost 2 bases, the J end lost 2 bases, and 13 bases lay between the germline ends. The CDR3 sequence is 15 residues long. CDR3 nucleotide sequence: TGTGCCAGCAGTTACGGCCGGACCTCCACCTACGAGCAGTACTTC. Protein product: CASSYGRTSTYEQYF.

This clonotype was detected a few times. V is TRBV6-6 and J is TRBJ1-2; a weak D match, TRBD1 (5 bases). The CDR3 totals 13 residues. V was trimmed by 2 bases and J by 3 bases, leaving 7 bases between them. Germline V CDR1 and CDR2: MNHNY, SVGAGI (reference sequence). CDR3: CASSYTGYYGYTF. The CDR3 DNA sequence: TGTGCCAGCAGTTACACAGGTTACTATGGCTACACCTTC.

This clonotype was detected ten times or more. The J gene is TRBJ2-4, the V gene TRBV7-2, with TRBD2 identical over 8 bases. V dropped 3 bases and J dropped 7; count of bases not matched to a gene: 8. The CDR3 runs to 15 residues. In germline, CDR1 is SGHTA, CDR2 FQGNSA. The CDR3 here is CASSFGGETRNIQYF. CDR3 DNA sequence: TGTGCCAGCAGCTTCGGGGGGGAGACTAGGAACATTCAGTACTTC.

The chain uses TRBV20-1 and TRBJ2-7; 9 nucleotides line up with TRBD1. The V and J ends lost 6 bases and 5 bases, in that order; junction bases with no gene match: 8. There are 13 residues in the CDR3. Germline V CDR1 and CDR2: DFQATT, SNEGSKA (reference sequence). This CDR3 is CSARRTGVDEQYF. The CDR3 DNA reads as TGCAGTGCAAGGCGGACAGGGGTGGACGAGCAGTACTTC.

This clonotype was observed a few times. The chain combines TRBV4-1 with TRBJ1-1, with D possibly TRBD1 on 5 matching bases. Deletions cut 4 bases from V and 8 bases from J, with 11 bases between. The CDR3 covers 12 residues. Germline V CDR1 and CDR2: MGHRA, YSYEKL. CDR3 sequence reads: CASSPRWGEAFF. The CDR3 coding sequence is TGCGCCAGCAGCCCCCGCTGGGGGGAAGCTTTCTTT.

The CDR3 region is CASSMPPGQGHYGYTF. In nucleotides, the CDR3 is TGTGCCAGTAGTATGCCCCCGGGACAGGGGCACTATGGCTACACCTTC. The rearrangement joins TRBV19 to TRBJ1-2; 10 nucleotides agree with TRBD1. Germline CDR1 reads LNHDA; CDR2 reads SQIVND (reference sequence). V lost 3 bases to trimming and J lost 3 bases; unmatched junction nucleotides: 7. CDR3 length: 16 amino acids. The full variable domain, with the rest looked up from reference TRBV19 and TRBJ1-2, is DGGITQSPKYLFRKEGQNVTLSCEQNLNHDAMYWYRQDPGQGLRLIYYSQIVNDFQKGDIAEGYSVSREKKESFPLTVTSAQKNPTAFYLCASSMPPGQGHYGYTFGSGTRLTVV.

In the case of this clonotype: A read error may produce the germline difference seen at one junction end. This rearrangement joins TRBV20-1 to TRBJ2-1; TRBD2 matches at 8 bases. This CDR3 comprises 16 residues. Germline V lookup: CDR1 DFQATT, CDR2 SNEGSKA (reference sequence). In DNA, the CDR3 is TGTAGTGCTAGGGTTATGGGACCAGCGGGGGAGAATGAGCAGTTCTTC. Translating it yields CSARVMGPAGENEQFF.

The chain employs TRBV27 and TRBJ2-2; D is uncertain. Trimming took off 4 bases at V and 8 bases at J, with 14 bases between the two ends. This CDR3 comprises 14 residues. Germline-derived CDR1 and CDR2 are MNHEY and SMNVEV (reference sequence). In DNA, the CDR3 is TGTGCCAGCAGTTCGGTCCTTACACCGGGGGAGCTGTTTTTT. The encoded protein is CASSSVLTPGELFF.

This clonotype appeared a single time. The chain uses TRBV6-5 and TRBJ2-3, with D possibly called TRBD1 or TRBD2 (6 bases each). The CDR3 runs to 16 residues. Per germline, CDR1 MNHEY and CDR2 SVGAGI. Between the trimmed V and J ends, which lost 10 bases and 5 bases, there was a span of 25 bases. CDR3 DNA: TGTGCCACCTCGGGGAGGACAGACGTCCGGGGAGATACGCAGTATTTT. It codes for CATSGRTDVRGDTQYF.

The genes are TRBV12-3 or TRBV12-4 and TRBJ2-5; a possible D gene is TRBD1 (7 bases). CDR3 length: 14 amino acids. V dropped 6 bases and J dropped 1 base, with 12 bases sitting between them. The DNA for the CDR3 is TGTGCCAGCAGCGGGGGACAGACCCAAGAGACCCAGTACTTC. This sequence encodes CASSGGQTQETQYF.

This sequence joins TRBV27 and TRBJ1-4; no clear D gene. Trimming cost V 3 bases and J 7 bases, with 9 bases left between them. Germline V lookup: CDR1 MNHEY, CDR2 SMNVEV (reference sequence). The CDR3 consists of 13 residues. CDR3 nucleotides: TGTGCCAGCAGTTTCCGTAGAGCTGAAAAACTGTTTTTT. Amino acids: CASSFRRAEKLFF.

A few counts support this clonotype. The V gene is TRBV14, the J gene TRBJ2-7, with D possibly TRBD1 on 6 matching bases. Gene TRBJ2-5 matches the end of the DNA better, so the J call may be wrong. The germline CDR1 and CDR2 sequences are SGHDN and FVKESK. The CDR3 covers 18 residues. As DNA, the CDR3 is TGTGCCAGCAGCTCGATGATTACCGGGACACGGATAGGAGAGACCCAGTACTTC. Amino acids: CASSSMITGTRIGETQYF.

The V call is TRBV24-1, the J call TRBJ1-2, with D perhaps matching TRBD1 (5 bases). This CDR3 region has 17 residues. Deletions cut 3 bases from V and 4 bases from J, with 20 bases between. Germline lookup yields CDR1 KGHDR and CDR2 SFDVKD. The CDR3: CATSDPFGRQPPYGYTF. The DNA for the CDR3 is TGTGCCACCAGTGATCCTTTTGGCCGACAGCCTCCCTATGGCTACACCTTC.

This clonotype turned up a few times. Since a much larger clone is just one base distant, this may be a read error. The chain's CDR3 is CASILQGLIGDEQFF. The CDR3 DNA is TGTGCCAGCATTTTACAGGGGTTGATTGGCGATGAGCAGTTCTTC. V gene TRBV5-8 combines with J gene TRBJ2-1, with 7 positions matching TRBD1. V trimming: 6 bases; J trimming: 8 bases; junction bases outside the gene matches: 14. This CDR3 comprises 15 residues. The germline V gene has CDR1 SGHTS and CDR2 YDEGEE.

With respect to this clonotype: A read error is likely, as this CDR3 ends without the conserved phenylalanine or tryptophan. The J gene is TRBJ2-1, the V gene TRBV15; TRBD1 is a possible D gene (5 bases). Trimming took 0 bases from V and 8 from J, leaving 14 bases between them. Germline CDR1 reads LNHNV; CDR2 reads YYDKDF (reference sequence). The CDR3 length is 15 residues. The CDR3 nucleotides are TGTGCCACCAGCAGAGATACCAGGGCCTCGGATGAGCAGTTCGTC. Translation gives CATSRDTRASDEQFV.

Regarding this clonotype: One end of the junction is discordant with germline, which a read error may explain. The chain uses TRBV24-1 and TRBJ2-3; TRBD1 might be the D (5 bases). The CDR3 is made up of 13 amino acids. Germline values: CDR1 KGHDR, CDR2 SFDVKD. CDR3 sequence (DNA): TGTGCCACCGGTGATTTTGCAGGGCGCACGCAGTATTTT. This sequence encodes CATGDFAGRTQYF.

J is TRBJ1-2 and V is TRBV2; D is perhaps TRBD1 (5 bases). V was shortened by 6 bases and J by 0 bases, with 11 bases between the two germline ends. CDR1 SNHLY and CDR2 FYNNEI come from the germline V gene. There are 14 residues in the CDR3. DNA for the CDR3: TGTGCCAGCAGGGGGCTACAGGCTAACTATGGCTACACCTTC. Translated: CASRGLQANYGYTF.

The CDR3 region is CASSQDIGTASSYEQYF. In DNA form, the CDR3 reads TGTGCCAGCAGCCAAGACATTGGGACAGCGAGCTCCTACGAGCAGTACTTC. The J gene is TRBJ2-7, the V gene TRBV4-2; 7 bases are shared with TRBD1. Trimming at V came to 0 bases and at J to 0 bases, leaving 8 bases not matched to a gene. CDR1 and CDR2 from the germline V gene are LGHNA and YNFKEQ. CDR3 size: 17 residues.